This TCR beta chain was recovered during a study of cytomegalovirus exposure and HLA in healthy donors. PCR involved 60 Vbeta and 13 Jbeta primers. Here immunoSEQ multiplex PCR was the method, and the copy in TCRdb shows in-frame clones only, minus some. The sample holds 150,000 or so clones, roughly 80% seen once. V was trimmed by 3 bases and J by 4 bases, leaving 18 bases between them. Germline lookup yields CDR1 SGHNT and CDR2 YENEEA. The CDR3 is 17 residues long. V is TRBV11-3 and J is TRBJ2-2; tentative D call: TRBD1 (6 bases). The source material was PBMCs. The receptor comes from a man aged 18 to 29 in good health and CMV-seropositive. The chain's CDR3 is CASSFRRQGISTGELFF. The CDR3 DNA reads as TGTGCCAGCAGCTTTCGGCGGCAGGGGATATCCACCGGGGAGCTGTTTTTT.